The rows below give T cell receptor beta chains drawn from one sample of a study of blood T cell repertoires in COVID-19. TCRdb's copy holds only in-frame clones and misses some; the assay was immunoSEQ multiplex PCR. The profile shows fewer than 300,000 clones, around 89% of them singletons. What was sequenced was PBMCs or T cells enriched from blood (not recorded which). The receptors come from a man aged 35-49 years who had recovered from COVID-19. CDR3s include the opening cysteine and the closing phenylalanine or tryptophan. Fields, in order: J gene, CDR3 length, clone size, V gene, D gene, CDR3 protein, CDR3 DNA. A D gene is named only where the DNA matches it firmly. Clone size appears in some rows only: once, few, many, or a class for an expanded clone.

TRBJ2-7 | 14 | . | TRBV9 | TRBD1 | CASSPRTGLSEQYF | TGTGCCAGCAGCCCCCGGACAGGACTGAGCGAGCAGTACTTC
TRBJ1-2 | 14 | . | TRBV15 | . | CATSRDRSNYGYTF | TGTGCCACCAGCAGAGATAGGAGTAACTATGGCTACACCTTC
TRBJ2-3 | 16 | . | TRBV24-1 | TRBD2 | CATSDGTSGGADTQYF | TGTGCCACCTCCGATGGGACTAGCGGGGGGGCAGATACGCAGTATTTT
TRBJ1-2 | 12 | . | TRBV30 | . | CAWSGESYGYTF | TGTGCCTGGAGCGGGGAAAGCTATGGCTACACCTTC
TRBJ2-3 | 19 | . | TRBV7-9 | . | CASSLESWADRLFTDTQYF | TGTGCCAGCAGCTTAGAGTCATGGGCAGACCGCCTATTCACAGATACGCAGTATTTT
TRBJ2-3 | 15 | . | TRBV2 | TRBD2 | CASSELAGLTDTQYF | TGTGCCAGCAGTGAACTAGCGGGGCTAACAGATACGCAGTATTTT
TRBJ2-7 | 15 | . | TRBV4-3 | TRBD2 | CASSQEAGGRYEQYF | TGCGCCAGCAGCCAAGAAGCGGGAGGTCGGTACGAGCAGTACTTC
TRBJ2-3 | 16 | few | TRBV2 | TRBD2 | CASSDGSGGRTDTQYF | TGTGCCAGCAGTGATGGTAGCGGGGGGCGCACAGATACGCAGTATTTT
TRBJ1-1 | 15 | . | TRBV14 | TRBD1 | CASSRLQGMNTEAFF | TGTGCCAGCAGCCGACTACAGGGGATGAACACTGAAGCTTTCTTT
TRBJ2-7 | 17 | . | TRBV19 | . | CASSNSPGDWGSYEQYF | TGTGCCAGTAGTAATAGTCCGGGGGATTGGGGCTCCTACGAGCAGTACTTC
TRBJ2-3 | 17 | . | TRBV7-3 | TRBD2 | CASSSANTTSGLNTQYF | TGTGCCAGCAGCTCGGCAAATACGACTAGCGGGCTAAATACGCAGTATTTT
TRBJ2-5 | 13 | . | TRBV30 | . | CAWNRQSQETQYF | TGTGCCTGGAATAGACAGTCACAAGAGACCCAGTACTTC